The T cell receptor (beta chain) described here comes from a study of cytomegalovirus exposure and HLA in healthy donors. Findings and limits, study-wide: The analysis excluded some indistinguishable V segments, including TRBV6-2 and TRBV6-3. Researchers catalogued under 200 TCR beta chains as cytomegalovirus-associated.

Comment on this clone: Its antigen remains unknown.

Germline CDR1 LNHDA, CDR2 SQIVND (reference sequence). This CDR3 is 15 amino acids long. Losses at the gene ends were 5 bases for V and 7 bases for J; bases not matched to a gene: 11. Researchers ran the PCR with 60 Vbeta and 13 Jbeta primers. Sequenced by immunoSEQ multiplex PCR; TCRdb stores in-frame clones only, minus some. The data hold 140,000 to 150,000 clones, with about 66% observed a single time. The clonotype was recovered from a male donor in good health and CMV-seronegative. V and J are TRBV19 and TRBJ1-5; 7 nucleotides line up with TRBD1. Sequenced: PBMCs. CDR3 loop: CASSDHRGETQPQHF. CDR3 DNA: TGTGCCAGTAGTGATCACAGGGGAGAGACGCAGCCCCAGCATTTT.